Sequencing of this T cell receptor (beta chain) was carried out in a study of kidney transplant recipient with SARS-CoV-2 infection. TCRdb used MiXCR to reprocess the reads, holding one entry per CDR3 protein. The sample includes about 250,000 distinct CDR3 sequences, roughly 26% of them seen just once. This clonotype showed up many times. Trimming cost V 3 bases and J 0 bases, with 11 bases left between them. This CDR3 is built from 16 residues. The germline CDR1 and CDR2 sequences are MDHEN and SYDVKM. This receptor was identified in a male patient aged 25 to 39 who had COVID-19 and was a kidney transplant recipient. These T cells may partly come from the graft donor. Source: a blood sample, taken at baseline and on approximately day 120 from a kidney transplant recipient. The V call is TRBV28, the J call TRBJ1-4, with TRBD1 as a possible D gene (5 bases). The CDR3: CASSLQGIATNEKLFF. The CDR3 DNA is TGTGCCAGCAGTTTGCAGGGTATTGCAACTAATGAAAAACTGTTTTTT.